One sample yielded the 13 T cell receptor beta chains listed below, sequenced in a study of blood T cell repertoires in COVID-19. Profiled with immunoSEQ multiplex PCR; TCRdb holds only in-frame clones, not every one. The repertoire holds roughly 240,000 clones, with 70% to 90% as singletons. Sequenced: peripheral blood. These receptors were collected from a man aged 45 to 65 with COVID-19, enrolled during active disease.

The chain couples TRBV18 to TRBJ2-7; weak D call: TRBD1 (6 bases). Between the trimmed V and J ends, which lost 3 bases and 3 bases, there was a span of 12 bases. This CDR3 region has 14 residues. CDR1 and CDR2 (germline): KGHSH, LQKENI. CDR3 sequence reads: CASSPPTGNYEQYF. In DNA form, the CDR3 reads TGTGCCAGCTCACCCCCGACAGGAAACTACGAGCAGTACTTC.

Remarks on this clone: The junction and the germline gene differ at one end; a read error may be behind it. The V gene is TRBV13, the J gene TRBJ1-5, with D unresolved. The CDR3 extends over 12 amino acids. Germline values: CDR1 PRHDT, CDR2 FYEKMQ (reference sequence). Here the CDR3 DNA reads TGTGCCAGCAGCCTAGGGCGTCAGCCCCAGCATTTT. This gives the protein CASSLGRQPQHF.

V usage is TRBV3-1 (or the pseudogene TRBV3-2) and J usage is TRBJ2-5; the match to TRBD1 covers 9 bases. V shed 0 bases, J shed 5 bases, and the junction held 7 bases outside the gene matches. Germline loops: CDR1 LGHDT, CDR2 YNNKEL (reference sequence). There are 16 residues in the CDR3. The DNA for the CDR3 is TGTGCCAGCAGCCAAGAACTACAGGGGGCCCTTGAGACCCAGTACTTC. Translating gives CASSQELQGALETQYF.

The chain carries TRBV29-1 and TRBJ2-2; TRBD1 agrees at 10 bases. This CDR3 region has 14 residues. CDR1 is SQVTM, CDR2 ANQGSEA, per germline. J gave up 3 bases and V 6 bases, and 4 bases lay outside the gene matches. The CDR3 DNA reads as TGCAGCGTGGGGGACAGGGGATACACCGGGGAGCTGTTTTTT. Translated: CSVGDRGYTGELFF.

This chain connects TRBV6-2 or TRBV6-3 to TRBJ1-2, with D perhaps matching TRBD1 (5 bases). The germline V gene encodes CDR1 MNHEY and CDR2 SVGEGT. Trimming shortened V by 0 bases and J by 1 base, and 12 bases separated the two germline ends. CDR3 length equals 16 residues. The chain's CDR3 is CASSYSGGRLNYGYTF. CDR3 bases: TGTGCCAGCAGTTACTCGGGGGGACGGCTTAACTATGGCTACACCTTC.

This chain uses TRBV5-1 with TRBJ1-2; the D is unclear. This CDR3 comprises 16 residues. Germline V gives CDR1 SGHRS, CDR2 YFSETQ. V was trimmed by 1 base and J by 3 bases, leaving 16 bases between them. CDR3 sequence reads: CASSLMGLIDDYGYTF. The CDR3 DNA reads as TGCGCCAGCAGCTTGATGGGCCTCATTGATGACTATGGCTACACCTTC.

The V gene is TRBV27, the J gene TRBJ1-1; TRBD1 aligns across 8 bases. V was clipped by 7 bases and J by 1 base; unmatched bases: 5. Germline loops: CDR1 MNHEY, CDR2 SMNVEV (reference sequence). This CDR3 spans 14 amino acids. CDR3 sequence (DNA): TGTGCCAGCAAAAAAGGACAGGGGAACACTGAAGCTTTCTTT. As protein: CASKKGQGNTEAFF.

This sequence joins TRBV7-8 and TRBJ2-2; TRBD2 matches at 8 bases. This CDR3 contains 15 residues. The ends lost 5 bases at V and 4 bases at J; junction bases unmatched: 6. In germline, CDR1 is SGHVS, CDR2 FQNEAQ. The CDR3 DNA reads TGTGCCAGCAGCAGAAGCGGGGGTGGCACCGGGGAGCTGTTTTTT. It yields the protein CASSRSGGGTGELFF. Variable domain in full (rest from reference TRBV7-8 and TRBJ2-2): GAGVSQSPRYKVAKRGQDVALRCDPISGHVSLFWYQQALGQGPEFLTYFQNEAQLDKSGLPSDRFFAERPEGSVSTLKIQRTQQEDSAVYLCASSRSGGGTGELFFGEGSRLTVL.

The chain is built from TRBV11-2 and TRBJ2-7, with 8 positions matching TRBD1. Germline-derived CDR1 and CDR2 are SGHAT and FQNNGV. V dropped 4 bases and J dropped 4; count of bases not matched to a gene: 6. The CDR3 loop spans 14 amino acids. The CDR3 sequence is CASSSTGEIYEQYF. The CDR3, as DNA: TGTGCCAGCAGCTCGACAGGGGAGATTTACGAGCAGTACTTC.

This chain links TRBV7-2 with TRBJ2-3; a weak D match, TRBD2 (6 bases). With 5 bases removed from V and 2 bases from J, the gap between germline ends came to 17 bases. The CDR3 sequence is 16 residues long. The germline CDR1 and CDR2 sequences are SGHTA and FQGNSA. The CDR3 loop reads CASSPPWRGATDTQYF. CDR3 coding DNA: TGTGCCAGCAGCCCCCCCTGGCGGGGAGCCACAGATACGCAGTATTTT.

The CDR3 spells CASSLSNTDTQYF. The CDR3 bases are TGCGCCAGCAGCTTGTCAAACACAGATACGCAGTATTTT. The chain combines TRBV5-1 with TRBJ2-3, with D unclear. Trimming left V 1 base short and J 2 bases short, with 5 bases between. The CDR3 has 13 amino acids. Germline V CDR1 and CDR2: SGHRS, YFSETQ.

The table lists this clone with a few counts. The chain employs TRBV4-2 and TRBJ2-7, with TRBD2 as a possible D gene (6 bases). With 0 bases removed from V and 7 bases from J, the gap between germline ends came to 16 bases. The CDR3 is 15 residues long. Germline CDR1 is LGHNA and CDR2 is YNFKEQ. The DNA for the CDR3 is TGTGCCAGCAGCCAAGACCGGAGGGCCGGCGGGGAGCAGTACTTC. Translated: CASSQDRRAGGEQYF.

The chain uses TRBV5-1 and TRBJ2-2; D uncertain. This CDR3 region has 13 residues. V was shortened by 4 bases and J by 4 bases, with 8 bases between the two germline ends. The germline gives CDR1 SGHRS, CDR2 YFSETQ. The CDR3 is CASSPRGTGELFF. CDR3 sequence (DNA): TGCGCCAGCAGCCCCCGCGGCACCGGGGAGCTGTTTTTT.